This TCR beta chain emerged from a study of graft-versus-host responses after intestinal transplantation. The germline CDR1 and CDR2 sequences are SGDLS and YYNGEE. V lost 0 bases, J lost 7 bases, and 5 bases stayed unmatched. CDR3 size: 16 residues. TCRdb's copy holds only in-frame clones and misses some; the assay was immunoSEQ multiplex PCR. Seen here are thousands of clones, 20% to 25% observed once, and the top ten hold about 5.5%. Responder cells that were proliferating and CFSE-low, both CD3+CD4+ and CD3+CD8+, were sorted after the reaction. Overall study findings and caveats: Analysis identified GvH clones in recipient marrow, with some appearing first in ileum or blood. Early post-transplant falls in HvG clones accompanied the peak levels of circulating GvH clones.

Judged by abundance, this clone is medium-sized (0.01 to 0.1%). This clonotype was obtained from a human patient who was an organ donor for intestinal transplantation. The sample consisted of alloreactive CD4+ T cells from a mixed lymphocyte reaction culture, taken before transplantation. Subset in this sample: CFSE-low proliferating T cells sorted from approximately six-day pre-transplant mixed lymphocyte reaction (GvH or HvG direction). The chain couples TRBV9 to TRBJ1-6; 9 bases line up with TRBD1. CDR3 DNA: TGTGCCAGCAGCGTAGGGACAGGGGTGGGCAATTCACCCCTCCACTTT. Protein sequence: CASSVGTGVGNSPLHF.